The 18 T cell receptor beta chains reported below all come from one sample, sequenced in a study of blood T cell repertoires in COVID-19. Here immunoSEQ multiplex PCR was the method, and the copy in TCRdb shows in-frame clones only, minus some. Among roughly 160,000 clones, approximately 74% were seen once, and the ten largest hold about 3%. Specimen: peripheral blood. These receptors were collected from a woman aged 80 or over with acute or convalescent COVID-19.

This chain uses TRBV4-1 with TRBJ2-1; a weak D match, TRBD2 (6 bases). CDR3 length: 14 amino acids. The germline CDR1 and CDR2 sequences are MGHRA and YSYEKL. The V end was cut by 1 base, the J end by 9 bases, with 13 bases between. The CDR3 reads CASSQGSGGGEQFF. The CDR3, as DNA: TGCGCCAGCAGCCAAGGCTCCGGGGGAGGTGAGCAGTTCTTC.

This clone was counted a few times. V gene TRBV5-1 combines with J gene TRBJ2-1; perhaps TRBD1 as D (5 bases). Germline V gene sequence: CDR1 SGHRS, CDR2 YFSETQ. The CDR3 loop spans 16 amino acids. Trimming took 4 bases from V and 0 from J, leaving 14 bases between them. CDR3 nucleotide sequence: TGCGCCAGCAGCCCAGGGATGAAGGCCTCCTACAATGAGCAGTTCTTC. The encoded protein is CASSPGMKASYNEQFF.

V is TRBV20-1 and J is TRBJ2-1; 8 bases match TRBD2. In germline, CDR1 is DFQATT, CDR2 SNEGSKA (reference sequence). J gave up 6 bases and V 3 bases, and 7 bases lay outside the gene matches. This CDR3 contains 14 residues. Here the CDR3 DNA reads TGCAGTGCTAGTTCCAAGCGGGAGACCAATGAGCAGTTCTTC. It translates to CSASSKRETNEQFF.

The table lists this clone with a count of one. This chain connects TRBV3-1 (or the pseudogene TRBV3-2) to TRBJ2-7; the D gene is possibly TRBD2 (5 bases). V lost 6 bases, J lost 5 bases, and 20 bases lay in between. Germline lookup yields CDR1 LGHDT and CDR2 YNNKEL (reference sequence). The CDR3 consists of 15 residues. Written as DNA, the CDR3 is TGTGCCAGCAGTCCAAGCCGGACCTTGAGGGACGAGCAGTACTTC. Translation gives CASSPSRTLRDEQYF.

This clone was found a few times. This chain connects TRBV7-9 to TRBJ1-4, with D perhaps matching TRBD1 (5 bases). The germline CDR1 and CDR2 sequences are SEHNR and FQNEAQ (reference sequence). The V end lost 5 bases, the J end lost 7 bases, and 17 bases lay between the germline ends. The CDR3 extends over 15 amino acids. CDR3 sequence (DNA): TGTGCCAGCAGCGGGAGGCAGGGTGCGGGTGAAAAACTGTTTTTT. It specifies CASSGRQGAGEKLFF.

The chain is built from TRBV4-3 and TRBJ2-1; 10 nucleotides agree with TRBD2. The CDR3 contains 20 residues. The V gene's germline CDR1 is LGHNA and CDR2 YSLEER. The junction had 14 bases not matched to a gene; V was cut back by 0 bases and J by 3 bases. The DNA for the CDR3 is TGCGCCAGCAGCCAAGAAGGAACTAGCGGGATCTCAGGGGGCTACAATGAGCAGTTCTTC. Translated, it gives CASSQEGTSGISGGYNEQFF.

The chain links TRBV28 to TRBJ1-4; 8 positions agree with TRBD1. Germline CDR1 MDHEN, CDR2 SYDVKM. CDR3 length: 17 amino acids. The trim removed 2 bases at V and 8 bases at J, leaving 13 bases unmatched. The CDR3 DNA sequence: TGTGCCAGCAGTTTAGCGAGGACAGGGAGCCCCCGGGAAAAACTGTTTTTT. Residues: CASSLARTGSPREKLFF.

The chain couples TRBV6-6 to TRBJ1-5; 7 bases are a match to TRBD1. CDR1 and CDR2 from the germline V gene are MNHNY and SVGAGI (reference sequence). V gave up 6 bases and J gave up 7 bases; unmatched junction bases: 12. The CDR3 length is 15 residues. The DNA for the CDR3 is TGTGCCAGCAGCCTTCGACAGGGCCCCCAACAGCCCCAGCATTTT. Amino acids: CASSLRQGPQQPQHF.

The chain uses TRBV3-1 (or the pseudogene TRBV3-2) and TRBJ1-1, with 9 bases fitting TRBD1. The J segment lost 6 bases and the V segment lost 2 bases, leaving 13 bases of the junction unmatched. The CDR3 totals 17 residues. In germline, CDR1 is LGHDT, CDR2 YNNKEL (reference sequence). This CDR3 reads CASSQLSTGGKRAEAFF. DNA for the CDR3: TGTGCCAGCAGCCAATTGTCGACAGGGGGTAAGAGGGCTGAAGCTTTCTTT.

The chain employs TRBV19 and TRBJ2-5, with 9 bases that match TRBD2. Trimming at V came to 3 bases and at J to 3 bases, leaving 2 bases not matched to a gene. The germline V gene has CDR1 LNHDA and CDR2 SQIVND (reference sequence). The CDR3 length is 14 residues. The CDR3 nucleotides read TGTGCCAGTAGTATCTCTAGCGGGAAAGAGACCCAGTACTTC. It encodes CASSISSGKETQYF.

The V and J genes are TRBV2 and TRBJ1-6; TRBD1 matches 7 bases. From germline, CDR1 is SNHLY and CDR2 FYNNEI. The V gene end was trimmed by 1 base and the J gene end by 6 bases; junction bases not matched to a gene: 3. The CDR3 spans 15 residues. The CDR3 region is CASSEGDSSNSPLHF. The CDR3 nucleotides read TGTGCCAGCAGTGAAGGGGACAGTAGTAATTCACCCCTCCACTTT.

This sequence joins TRBV7-2 and TRBJ2-7; 11 bases fit TRBD2. Per germline, CDR1 SGHTA and CDR2 FQGNSA. This CDR3 spans 16 amino acids. V gave up 1 base and J gave up 4 bases; unmatched junction bases: 6. The CDR3 DNA reads as TGTGCCAGCAGCTTAGGGCTAGCGGGAGGTAGTTACGAGCAGTACTTC. Translation: CASSLGLAGGSYEQYF.

The V and J genes are TRBV14 and TRBJ2-1; TRBD2 matches 7 bases. V trimming: 7 bases; J trimming: 4 bases; junction bases outside the gene matches: 10. The germline V gene has CDR1 SGHDN and CDR2 FVKESK. This CDR3 is 15 amino acids long. The CDR3 sequence: CASTYQAGVYNEQFF. CDR3 nucleotides: TGTGCCAGCACCTACCAGGCGGGAGTTTACAATGAGCAGTTCTTC.

The rearrangement uses TRBV28 and TRBJ1-2, with TRBD1 matching 7 bases. V lost 8 bases to trimming and J lost 4 bases; unmatched junction nucleotides: 7. The CDR3 totals 13 residues. Germline V CDR1 and CDR2: MDHEN, SYDVKM. CDR3 sequence: CASGGTAIYGYTF. In DNA form, the CDR3 reads TGTGCCAGCGGCGGGACAGCCATCTATGGCTACACCTTC.

The genes are TRBV28 and TRBJ1-5; D remains ambiguous. The germline V gene encodes CDR1 MDHEN and CDR2 SYDVKM. Trimming took off 7 bases at V and 5 bases at J, with 9 bases between the two ends. The CDR3 length is 12 residues. CDR3 sequence (DNA): TGTGCCAGCAAACTCCAACATCAGCCCCAGCATTTT. Translation gives CASKLQHQPQHF.

The chain employs TRBV28 and TRBJ1-2; D perhaps matches TRBD1 (6 bases). Germline values: CDR1 MDHEN, CDR2 SYDVKM. The CDR3 sequence is 15 residues long. Deletions cut 6 bases from V and 6 bases from J, with 20 bases between. CDR3 DNA sequence: TGTGCCAGCAGGCTCTCGGGGGGCAGGGCCAATGGCTACACCTTC. Translating gives CASRLSGGRANGYTF.

This clone was recorded a few times. The chain is built from TRBV9 and TRBJ2-7; TRBD2 matches at 9 bases. The CDR3 contains 14 residues. Trimming removed 2 bases from V and 7 bases from J; junction bases left unmatched: 7. CDR1 and CDR2 from the germline V gene are SGDLS and YYNGEE. CDR3 sequence (DNA): TGTGCCAGCAGCGTTACATGGCTAGCGGGAGAGCAGTACTTC. Residues: CASSVTWLAGEQYF.

In this sample, this clone turned up once. The CDR3: CAWSFGQVNEQYF. Written as DNA, the CDR3 is TGTGCCTGGAGTTTCGGACAGGTGAACGAGCAGTACTTC. The chain combines TRBV30 with TRBJ2-7; 7 positions match TRBD1. Germline V gives CDR1 GTSNPN, CDR2 SVGIG (reference sequence). The J segment lost 5 bases and the V segment lost 2 bases, leaving 6 bases of the junction unmatched. CDR3 length: 13 residues.